This entry lists 26 T cell receptor beta chains sequenced from one sample in a study of control samples from healthy donors and cancer patients. Produced via immunoSEQ multiplex PCR; TCRdb's table is partial and in-frame only. The table records 70,000 to 75,000 clones, more than 75% of them present only once. The specimen sequenced was blood. These receptors all come from a woman in her forties or fifties in good health.

The gene calls are TRBV3-1 (or the pseudogene TRBV3-2) and TRBJ2-3, with 8 bases identical to TRBD1. CDR3 length: 17 residues. After removal of 2 bases from V and 4 bases from J, the junction contained 11 bases not matched to a gene. Germline lookup yields CDR1 LGHDT and CDR2 YNNKEL (reference sequence). CDR3 in amino acids: CASSQIPGRGRSDTQYF. DNA of the CDR3: TGTGCCAGCAGCCAAATCCCTGGCAGGGGGCGCTCAGATACGCAGTATTTT.

The rearrangement joins TRBV4-1 to TRBJ2-1; D not resolved. CDR3 length equals 16 residues. Trimming shortened V by 3 bases and J by 4 bases, and 16 bases separated the two germline ends. Germline CDR1 reads MGHRA; CDR2 reads YSYEKL. CDR3 nucleotides: TGCGCCAGCAGCCACCACGGGTCCTTAGGTTACAATGAGCAGTTCTTC. As protein: CASSHHGSLGYNEQFF.

The chain has TRBV5-1 and TRBJ2-2, with TRBD2 matching over 7 bases. The CDR3 totals 15 residues. The V and J ends lost 5 bases and 6 bases, in that order; junction bases with no gene match: 10. Germline V gives CDR1 SGHRS, CDR2 YFSETQ. Here the CDR3 reads CASRDKAGVAGELFF. The DNA for the CDR3 is TGCGCCAGCAGGGATAAGGCGGGAGTGGCCGGGGAGCTGTTTTTT.

The chain links TRBV30 to TRBJ1-1; 7 bases are shared with TRBD1. Germline V lookup: CDR1 GTSNPN, CDR2 SVGIG (reference sequence). V shed 5 bases and J 6 bases; nucleotides not matched to a gene: 3. This CDR3 spans 11 amino acids. The CDR3 bases are TGTGCCTGGGAGCAGGGGGCTGAAGCTTTCTTT. Amino acids: CAWEQGAEAFF.

This chain uses TRBV12-3 or TRBV12-4 with TRBJ1-6; D may be TRBD1 (6 bases). The CDR3 loop spans 12 amino acids. V was pared by 9 bases and J by 10 bases, with 13 bases between. CDR3 in DNA: TGTGCCAGTAGGGGGTATGTCTCACCCCTCCACTTT. Its protein is CASRGYVSPLHF.

The rearrangement links TRBV7-9 to TRBJ1-3, with D possibly being TRBD1 (5 bases). Germline V gene lookup returns CDR1 SEHNR and CDR2 FQNEAQ (reference sequence). This CDR3 is 17 amino acids long. V was shortened by 1 base and J by 0 bases, with 13 bases between the two germline ends. The CDR3 spells CASSLGGKDPSGNTIYF. The DNA of the CDR3 is TGTGCCAGCAGCTTAGGGGGCAAGGACCCCTCTGGAAACACCATATATTTT.

This clone was seen only a few times. The identical CDR3 is also encoded by other nucleotide sequences in the sample. This sequence joins TRBV14 and TRBJ1-1; 7 nucleotides align to TRBD1. This CDR3 has 15 amino acids. V shed 4 bases and J 5 bases; nucleotides not matched to a gene: 10. Germline V gene sequence: CDR1 SGHDN, CDR2 FVKESK. CDR3 amino acids: CASSLRTGRNTEAFF. CDR3 DNA: TGTGCCAGCAGCCTTCGGACAGGCAGGAATACTGAAGCTTTCTTT.

The chain uses TRBV5-4 and TRBJ1-1, with D unclear. The germline CDR1 and CDR2 sequences are SGHNT and YYREEE (reference sequence). CDR3 size: 13 residues. Trimming stripped 0 bases from V and 1 base from J, with 4 bases between. The CDR3 DNA reads TGTGCCAGCAGCTTGGACAGGAACACTGAAGCTTTCTTT. Translated, it gives CASSLDRNTEAFF.

This chain uses TRBV10-3 with TRBJ2-5, with 11 bases fitting TRBD2. The CDR3 loop spans 18 amino acids. The germline gives CDR1 ENHRY, CDR2 SYGVKD. J gave up 0 bases and V 5 bases, and 11 bases lay outside the gene matches. The CDR3 is CAISRASGRTEYQETQYF. CDR3 bases: TGTGCCATCAGTAGGGCTAGCGGGAGGACCGAGTACCAAGAGACCCAGTACTTC.

This rearrangement joins TRBV2 to TRBJ2-7, with TRBD1 identical over 7 bases. The CDR3 runs 16 residues. Germline lookup yields CDR1 SNHLY and CDR2 FYNNEI. V lost 3 bases, J lost 6 bases, and 14 bases stayed unmatched. Written as DNA, the CDR3 is TGTGCCAGCAGTGAGGTAGGGGGCCGCCCGGGAAGCGAGCAGTACTTC. Translation: CASSEVGGRPGSEQYF.

The chain links TRBV18 to TRBJ1-1; D unclear. The CDR3 consists of 13 residues. V lost 2 bases, J lost 8 bases, and 12 bases lay in between. Per the germline V gene, CDR1 is KGHSH and CDR2 is LQKENI. The CDR3 sequence: CASSPGVDTEAFF. CDR3 DNA sequence: TGTGCCAGCTCACCAGGGGTAGATACCGAAGCTTTCTTT.

This clone was seen a single time. This rearrangement joins TRBV19 to TRBJ2-3, with D unresolved. The CDR3 runs 14 residues. Germline V CDR1 and CDR2: LNHDA, SQIVND (reference sequence). Trimming left V 5 bases short and J 0 bases short, with 9 bases between. As DNA, the CDR3 is TGTGCCAGTAGTCCACTTTCTAGCACAGATACGCAGTATTTT. This translates into CASSPLSSTDTQYF.

The chain employs TRBV5-1 and TRBJ1-4; the D is unclear. V lost 0 bases and J lost 8, with 14 bases in between. This CDR3 is built from 15 residues. Germline V gene sequence: CDR1 SGHRS, CDR2 YFSETQ. The CDR3, as DNA: TGCGCCAGCAGCTTGGGGAAAGAAGGTTGGGAAAAACTGTTTTTT. Its protein product is CASSLGKEGWEKLFF.

The CDR3 DNA reads as TGTGCCAGCAATTTTCAACTAGTCGATACGCAGTATTTT. Translating it yields CASNFQLVDTQYF. The chain recombines TRBV6-5 with TRBJ2-3; D possibly corresponds to TRBD2 (5 bases). CDR1 and CDR2 (germline): MNHEY, SVGAGI. Trimming pared 7 bases from V and 6 bases from J, leaving 14 bases between. The CDR3 is 13 amino acids.

As concerns this clone: Other DNA sequences within the sample encode an identical CDR3. This sequence joins TRBV24-1 and TRBJ2-3, with D unresolved. Germline values: CDR1 KGHDR, CDR2 SFDVKD. V dropped 6 bases and J dropped 0 bases, with 6 bases sitting between them. The CDR3 consists of 13 residues. The CDR3 sequence is CATSRLSTDTQYF. CDR3 sequence (DNA): TGTGCCACCAGTCGGCTTAGCACAGATACGCAGTATTTT.

This clone occurred once. J is TRBJ2-7 and V is TRBV28, with D possibly being TRBD1 or TRBD2 (5 bases each). The V gene lost 5 bases and the J gene lost 1 base, with 9 bases spanning the gap. Germline CDR1 is MDHEN and CDR2 is SYDVKM. The CDR3 totals 13 residues. As DNA, the CDR3 is TGTGCCAGCAGTCTGGGACCTTCCTACGAGCAGTACTTC. This encodes CASSLGPSYEQYF.

V is TRBV7-8 and J is TRBJ2-1; the match to TRBD2 covers 11 bases. The V gene's germline CDR1 is SGHVS and CDR2 FQNEAQ. Trimming cost V 7 bases and J 8 bases; bases outside gene matches: 4. The CDR3 loop spans 13 amino acids. CDR3 nucleotides: TGTGCCAGCAAGATTAGCGGGAGGGATGAGCAGTTCTTC. Protein: CASKISGRDEQFF.

This clone was counted a single time. The rearrangement links TRBV5-1 to TRBJ2-3, with D maybe TRBD1 (5 bases). The CDR3 has 17 residues. Germline V gene lookup returns CDR1 SGHRS and CDR2 YFSETQ. V shed 1 base and J shed 0 bases, with 15 bases lying between them. CDR3: CASSLKVVRTSTDTQYF. For the CDR3, the DNA is TGCGCCAGCAGCTTGAAAGTGGTCCGGACAAGCACAGATACGCAGTATTTT.

The chain recombines TRBV7-9 with TRBJ1-2; tentative D call: TRBD1 (6 bases). Germline values: CDR1 SEHNR, CDR2 FQNEAQ (reference sequence). The CDR3 is made up of 16 amino acids. V shed 0 bases and J shed 4 bases, with 15 bases lying between them. The chain's CDR3 is CASSLAPHTGRYGYTF. In DNA form, the CDR3 reads TGTGCCAGCAGCTTAGCACCACACACAGGGCGCTATGGCTACACCTTC. Supplemented by reference TRBV7-9 and TRBJ1-2, the full variable domain reads DTGVSQNPRHKITKRGQNVTFRCDPISEHNRLYWYRQTLGQGPEFLTYFQNEAQLEKSRLLSDRFSAERPKGSFSTLEIQRTEQGDSAMYLCASSLAPHTGRYGYTFGSGTRLTVV.

J is TRBJ1-6 and V is TRBV5-1; no definite D call. Germline loops: CDR1 SGHRS, CDR2 YFSETQ. The ends were cut back, 0 bases at V and 10 bases at J, with 11 bases in the middle. The CDR3 runs to 14 residues. CDR3 in DNA: TGCGCCAGCAGCTTGGCCACGGCCTCCTCACCCCTCCACTTT. Translating gives CASSLATASSPLHF.

This chain uses TRBV20-1 with TRBJ1-2; no firm D call. CDR3 length: 12 residues. The germline gives CDR1 DFQATT, CDR2 SNEGSKA (reference sequence). The germline V and J ends were trimmed by 3 bases and 4 bases, with 9 bases remaining between them. This CDR3 is CSASNLGYGYTF. The CDR3 DNA reads as TGCAGTGCTAGTAACTTAGGCTATGGCTACACCTTC.

The rearrangement uses TRBV6-5 and TRBJ2-6; no firm D call. The CDR3 runs to 14 residues. The V end was cut by 7 bases, the J end by 0 bases, with 7 bases between. In germline, CDR1 is MNHEY, CDR2 SVGAGI. The CDR3, as DNA: TGTGCCAGCACCTCGGGCTCTGGGGCCAACGTCCTGACTTTC. It encodes CASTSGSGANVLTF.

This clone came up once. V gene TRBV29-1 combines with J gene TRBJ1-2; D unclear. Germline values: CDR1 SQVTM, CDR2 ANQGSEA. This CDR3 has 14 amino acids. V gave up 2 bases and J gave up 4 bases, with 14 bases separating them. The CDR3 protein is CSVESLASFYGYTF. CDR3 coding DNA: TGCAGCGTTGAATCTCTGGCCTCGTTCTATGGCTACACCTTC.

The chain carries TRBV11-2 and TRBJ2-1; maybe TRBD2 (6 bases). The germline gives CDR1 SGHAT, CDR2 FQNNGV. The CDR3 length is 15 residues. Trimming stripped 0 bases from V and 12 bases from J, with 18 bases between. The CDR3 sequence: CASSLDPTARGGQFF. CDR3 nucleotide sequence: TGTGCCAGCAGCTTAGACCCTACCGCCCGGGGAGGGCAGTTCTTC. Together with reference TRBV11-2 and TRBJ2-1, the CDR3 gives the full variable domain: EAGVAQSPRYKIIEKRQSVAFWCNPISGHATLYWYQQILGQGPKLLIQFQNNGVVDDSQLPKDRFSAERLKGVDSTLKIQPAKLEDSAVYLCASSLDPTARGGQFFGPGTRLTVL.

The CDR3 bases are TGTGCCAGCAGCCAGTTCTTCGTGGAGGTCGATGGCTACACCTTC. Its translation: CASSQFFVEVDGYTF. The gene calls are TRBV14 and TRBJ1-2; D call uncertain. Germline V gene sequence: CDR1 SGHDN, CDR2 FVKESK. The CDR3 totals 15 residues. The V gene lost 3 bases and the J gene lost 6 bases, with 17 bases spanning the gap. Full variable domain (remainder filled in from reference TRBV14 and TRBJ1-2): EAGVTQFPSHSVIEKGQTVTLRCDPISGHDNLYWYRRVMGKEIKFLLHFVKESKQDESGMPNNRFLAERTGGTYSTLKVQPAELEDSGVYFCASSQFFVEVDGYTFGSGTRLTVV.

The gene calls are TRBV6-2 or TRBV6-3 and TRBJ2-7, with TRBD2 matching over 11 bases. Unmatched junction bases numbered 12, after V lost 4 bases and J lost 4 bases. CDR1 is MNHEY and CDR2 is SVGEGT in the germline V gene. The CDR3 sequence is 17 residues long. CDR3 nucleotide sequence: TGTGCCAGCAGTTTCTACCCGGGACTAGCGGCCGAATACGAGCAGTACTTC. Protein sequence: CASSFYPGLAAEYEQYF.